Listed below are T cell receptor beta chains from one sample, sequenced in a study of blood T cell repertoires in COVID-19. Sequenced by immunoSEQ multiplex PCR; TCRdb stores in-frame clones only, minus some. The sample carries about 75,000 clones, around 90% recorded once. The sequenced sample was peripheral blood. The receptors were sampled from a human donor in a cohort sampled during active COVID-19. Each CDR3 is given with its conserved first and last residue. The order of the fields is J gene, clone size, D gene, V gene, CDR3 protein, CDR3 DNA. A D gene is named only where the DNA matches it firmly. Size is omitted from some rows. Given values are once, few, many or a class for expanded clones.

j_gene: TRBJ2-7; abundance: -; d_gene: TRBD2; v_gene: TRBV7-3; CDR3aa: CASSQEGLPYEQYF; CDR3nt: TGTGCCAGCAGCCAGGAGGGACTACCCTACGAGCAGTACTTC
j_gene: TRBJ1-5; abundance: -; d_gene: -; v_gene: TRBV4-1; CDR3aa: CASSQDRGRGQPQHF; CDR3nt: TGCGCCAGCAGCCAAGACAGGGGACGGGGTCAGCCCCAGCATTTT
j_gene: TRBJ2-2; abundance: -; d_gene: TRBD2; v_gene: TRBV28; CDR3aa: CASSTGLAGGFTGELFF; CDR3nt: TGTGCCAGCAGTACGGGACTAGCGGGAGGTTTCACCGGGGAGCTGTTTTTT
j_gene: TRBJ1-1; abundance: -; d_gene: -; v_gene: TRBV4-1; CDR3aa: CASSQDPRGSRGTEAFF; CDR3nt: TGCGCCAGCAGCCAAGATCCTCGGGGAAGTCGGGGCACTGAAGCTTTCTTT
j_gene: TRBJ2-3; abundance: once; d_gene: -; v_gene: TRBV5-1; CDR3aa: CASSITSPGYDTQYF; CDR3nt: TGCGCCAGCAGCATTACTAGCCCGGGGTATGATACGCAGTATTTT
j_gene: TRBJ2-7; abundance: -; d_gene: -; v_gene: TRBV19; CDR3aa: CASSIGGQLYEQYF; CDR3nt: TGTGCCAGTAGTATAGGAGGACAGCTTTACGAGCAGTACTTC
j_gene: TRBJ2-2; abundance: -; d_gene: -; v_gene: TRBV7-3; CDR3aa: CASSSPGRTLNTGELFF; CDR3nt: TGTGCCAGCAGCTCCCCCGGCCGGACTCTAAACACCGGGGAGCTGTTTTTT
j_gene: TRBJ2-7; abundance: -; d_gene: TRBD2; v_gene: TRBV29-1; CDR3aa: CSVEGLAGDEQYF; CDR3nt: TGCAGCGTTGAAGGACTAGCAGGAGACGAGCAGTACTTC
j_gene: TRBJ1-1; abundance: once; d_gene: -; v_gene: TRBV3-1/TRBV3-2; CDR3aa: CASSQGPELRAFF; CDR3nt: TGTGCCAGCAGCCAGGGGCCCGAGCTGAGAGCTTTCTTT
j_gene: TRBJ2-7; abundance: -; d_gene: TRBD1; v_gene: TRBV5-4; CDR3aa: CASSSGQGGLEQYF; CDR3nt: TGTGCCAGCAGCTCAGGACAGGGGGGTTTGGAGCAGTACTTC
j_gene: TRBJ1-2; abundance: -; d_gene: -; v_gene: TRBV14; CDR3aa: CASRPSSGGYTF; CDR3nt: TGTGCCAGCAGACCATCGAGTGGTGGCTACACCTTC
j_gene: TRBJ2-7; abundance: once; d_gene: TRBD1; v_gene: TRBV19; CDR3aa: CASSRPGQGAGEQYF; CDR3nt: TGTGCCAGTAGTAGACCGGGACAGGGGGCTGGTGAGCAGTACTTC
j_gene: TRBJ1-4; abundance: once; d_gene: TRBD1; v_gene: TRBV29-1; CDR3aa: CSVGTGRTNEKLFF; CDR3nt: TGCAGCGTTGGGACAGGGAGAACTAATGAAAAACTGTTTTTT
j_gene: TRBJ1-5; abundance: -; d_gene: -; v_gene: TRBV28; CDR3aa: CASNNRASQPQHF; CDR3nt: TGTGCCAGCAATAACAGGGCCAGTCAGCCCCAGCATTTT
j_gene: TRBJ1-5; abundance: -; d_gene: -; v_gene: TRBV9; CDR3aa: CASSVGGQTPPQHF; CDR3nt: TGTGCCAGCAGCGTAGGCGGCCAGACCCCCCCCCAGCATTTT
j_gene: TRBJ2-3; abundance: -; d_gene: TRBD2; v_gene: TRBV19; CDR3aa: CASMESGGPRDTQYF; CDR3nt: TGTGCCAGTATGGAGAGCGGGGGGCCCCGGGATACGCAGTATTTT
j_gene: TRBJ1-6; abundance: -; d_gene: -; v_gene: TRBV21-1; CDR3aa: CASSKEHRMLFYNSPLHF; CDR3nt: TGTGCCAGCAGCAAAGAACACAGAATGCTATTCTATAATTCACCCCTCCACTTT
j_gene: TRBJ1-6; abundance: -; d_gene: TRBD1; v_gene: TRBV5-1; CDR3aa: CASSSRAPSTGLMNSPLHF; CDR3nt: TGCGCCAGCAGCTCCCGGGCCCCATCGACAGGGCTGATGAATTCACCCCTCCACTTT
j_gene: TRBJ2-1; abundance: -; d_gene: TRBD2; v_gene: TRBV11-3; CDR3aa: CASSLGLAGLAYNEQFF; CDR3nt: TGTGCCAGCAGCCTCGGACTAGCGGGCCTGGCCTACAATGAGCAGTTCTTC
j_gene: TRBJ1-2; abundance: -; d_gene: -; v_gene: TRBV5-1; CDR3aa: CASSRDSSAGYGYTF; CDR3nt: TGCGCCAGCAGCCGGGACTCATCAGCTGGCTATGGCTACACCTTC
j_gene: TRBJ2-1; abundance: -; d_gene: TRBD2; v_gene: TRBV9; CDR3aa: CASSVRPGGDEQFF; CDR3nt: TGTGCCAGCAGCGTCCGACCCGGGGGGGATGAGCAGTTCTTC
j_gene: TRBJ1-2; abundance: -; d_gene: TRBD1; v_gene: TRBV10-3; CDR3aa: CAISPSGGSGYGYTF; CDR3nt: TGTGCCATCAGCCCTTCAGGGGGTTCAGGCTATGGCTACACCTTC
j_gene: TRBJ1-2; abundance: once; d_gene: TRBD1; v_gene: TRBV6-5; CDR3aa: CASRDRERGYGYTF; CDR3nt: TGTGCCAGCAGAGACAGGGAGCGCGGGTATGGCTACACCTTC
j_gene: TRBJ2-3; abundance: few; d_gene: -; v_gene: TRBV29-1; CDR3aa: CSVDPQGTDTQYF; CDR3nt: TGCAGCGTTGACCCCCAGGGCACAGATACGCAGTATTTT
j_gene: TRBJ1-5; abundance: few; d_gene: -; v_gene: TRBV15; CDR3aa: CATSRENQPQHF; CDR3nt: TGTGCCACCAGCAGGGAGAATCAGCCCCAGCATTTT
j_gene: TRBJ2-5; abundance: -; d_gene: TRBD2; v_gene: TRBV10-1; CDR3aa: CASSRGLEETQYF; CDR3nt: TGCGCCAGCAGTCGAGGACTAGAAGAGACCCAGTACTTC
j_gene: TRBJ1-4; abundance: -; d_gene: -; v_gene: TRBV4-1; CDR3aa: CASSFGQLGGKKLFF; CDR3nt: TGCGCCAGCAGCTTCGGACAGTTGGGGGGGAAAAAACTGTTTTTT
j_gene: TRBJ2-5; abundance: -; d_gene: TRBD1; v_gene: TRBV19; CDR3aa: CASSIAGTGTGEETQYF; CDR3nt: TGTGCCAGTAGTATAGCGGGGACCGGGACAGGGGAAGAGACCCAGTACTTC
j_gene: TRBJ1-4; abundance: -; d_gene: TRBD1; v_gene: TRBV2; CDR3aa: CASSRGTGREKLFF; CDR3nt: TGTGCCAGCAGCCGGGGGACAGGTCGTGAAAAACTGTTTTTT
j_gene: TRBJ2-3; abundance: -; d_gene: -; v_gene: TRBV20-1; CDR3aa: CSANRRDTQYF; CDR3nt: TGCAGTGCCAACAGGCGAGATACGCAGTATTTT
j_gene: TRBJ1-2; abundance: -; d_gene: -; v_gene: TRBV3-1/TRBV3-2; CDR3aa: CASSQDGRGSGYTF; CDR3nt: TGTGCCAGCAGCCAAGATGGGAGGGGTAGTGGCTACACCTTC
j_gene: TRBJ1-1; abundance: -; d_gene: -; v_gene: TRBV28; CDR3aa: CASSFQLGALNTEAFF; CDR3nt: TGTGCCAGCAGTTTCCAGTTAGGAGCGCTGAACACTGAAGCTTTCTTT
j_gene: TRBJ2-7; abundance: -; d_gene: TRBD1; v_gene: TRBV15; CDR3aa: CATSSRDSPTYEQYF; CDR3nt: TGTGCCACCAGCTCCAGGGACAGCCCGACCTACGAGCAGTACTTC
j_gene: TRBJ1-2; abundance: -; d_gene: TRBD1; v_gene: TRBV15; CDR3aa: CATSLGGGGYTF; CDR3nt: TGTGCCACCAGCTTAGGGGGCGGTGGCTACACCTTC
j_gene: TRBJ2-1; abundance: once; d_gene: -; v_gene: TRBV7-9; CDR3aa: CASSPEAAQFF; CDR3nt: TGTGCCAGCAGCCCCGAGGCGGCGCAGTTCTTC
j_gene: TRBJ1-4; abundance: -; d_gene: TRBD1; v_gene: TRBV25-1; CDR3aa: CASSDYRTGVNEKLFF; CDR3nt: TGTGCCAGCAGTGACTATCGGACAGGGGTTAATGAAAAACTGTTTTTT
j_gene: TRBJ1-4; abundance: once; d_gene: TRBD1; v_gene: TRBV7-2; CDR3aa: CASSRDRGSEKLFF; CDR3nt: TGTGCCAGCAGCAGGGACAGGGGGAGTGAAAAACTGTTTTTT
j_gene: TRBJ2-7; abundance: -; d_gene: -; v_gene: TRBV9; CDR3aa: CASSLRSDSYYEQYF; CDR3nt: TGTGCCAGCAGCCTCCGATCAGACAGTTACTACGAGCAGTACTTC